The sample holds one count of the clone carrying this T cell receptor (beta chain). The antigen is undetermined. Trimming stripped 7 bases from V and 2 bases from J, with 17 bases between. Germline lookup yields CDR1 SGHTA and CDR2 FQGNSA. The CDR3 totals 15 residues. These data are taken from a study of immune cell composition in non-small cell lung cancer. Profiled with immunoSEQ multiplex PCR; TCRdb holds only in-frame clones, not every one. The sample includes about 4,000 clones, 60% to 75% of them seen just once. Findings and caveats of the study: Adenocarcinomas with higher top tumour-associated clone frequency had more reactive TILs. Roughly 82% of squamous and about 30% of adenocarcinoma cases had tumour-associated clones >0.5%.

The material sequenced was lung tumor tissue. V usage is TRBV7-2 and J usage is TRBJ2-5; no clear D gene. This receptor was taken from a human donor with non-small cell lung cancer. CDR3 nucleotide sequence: TGTGCCAGCACCACGCCAGTGGGCACGCAAGAGACCCAGTACTTC. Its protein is CASTTPVGTQETQYF.